The rows below give T cell receptor beta chains drawn from one sample of a study of T cell changes during pregnancy in multiple sclerosis. Produced via immunoSEQ multiplex PCR; TCRdb's table is partial and in-frame only. Among about 44,000 clones listed, more than 90% were seen once. Sample: CD4+ T cells from peripheral blood mononuclear cells, taken in the first trimester of pregnancy. The receptors stem from a female donor with multiple sclerosis, enrolled in a pregnancy study. Both conserved end residues are part of each CDR3. A D gene is named only where the DNA matches it firmly. Clone size is given for some rows only: seen once, a few or many times, or a class if the clone is expanded.

j_gene: TRBJ2-1
len: 15
v_gene: TRBV10-3
abundance: -
d_gene: TRBD2
CDR3aa: CAISGQLAGGNEQFF
CDR3nt: TGTGCCATCAGTGGCCAACTAGCGGGAGGTAATGAGCAGTTCTTC

j_gene: TRBJ2-7
len: 14
v_gene: TRBV28
abundance: -
d_gene: -
CDR3aa: CASSFGLTLSEQYF
CDR3nt: TGTGCCAGCAGTTTTGGGCTAACTCTCTCCGAGCAGTACTTC

j_gene: TRBJ2-7
len: 14
v_gene: TRBV6-5
abundance: -
d_gene: TRBD1
CDR3aa: CASSPGQGLHEQYF
CDR3nt: TGTGCCAGCAGTCCTGGACAGGGGCTCCACGAGCAGTACTTC

j_gene: TRBJ2-1
len: 15
v_gene: TRBV5-5
abundance: -
d_gene: TRBD1
CDR3aa: CASSLGGDRAHEQFF
CDR3nt: TGTGCCAGCAGCTTGGGTGGGGACAGGGCCCATGAGCAGTTCTTC

j_gene: TRBJ2-1
len: 16
v_gene: TRBV11-2
abundance: -
d_gene: TRBD2
CDR3aa: CASSFPGLAGDNEQFF
CDR3nt: TGTGCCAGCAGCTTCCCGGGACTAGCGGGAGACAATGAGCAGTTCTTC

j_gene: TRBJ2-4
len: 16
v_gene: TRBV18
abundance: -
d_gene: -
CDR3aa: CASSPPPGVAKNIQYF
CDR3nt: TGTGCCAGCTCACCACCGCCAGGCGTAGCCAAAAACATTCAGTACTTC

j_gene: TRBJ2-7
len: 12
v_gene: TRBV2
abundance: -
d_gene: -
CDR3aa: CASRQGSYEQYF
CDR3nt: TGTGCCAGCAGGCAGGGTTCCTACGAGCAGTACTTC

j_gene: TRBJ2-3
len: 16
v_gene: TRBV6-5
abundance: -
d_gene: TRBD1
CDR3aa: CASSYRTGVSTDTQYF
CDR3nt: TGTGCCAGCAGCTACAGGACAGGGGTGAGCACAGATACGCAGTATTTT

j_gene: TRBJ2-7
len: 15
v_gene: TRBV28
abundance: -
d_gene: TRBD2
CDR3aa: CASSQRSGSVSQQYF
CDR3nt: TGTGCCAGCAGCCAACGTAGCGGGTCGGTCAGTCAGCAGTACTTC

j_gene: TRBJ1-2
len: 13
v_gene: TRBV27
abundance: -
d_gene: -
CDR3aa: CASSSTPFYGYTF
CDR3nt: TGTGCCAGCAGTTCTACTCCTTTCTATGGCTACACCTTC

j_gene: TRBJ2-1
len: 14
v_gene: TRBV30
abundance: -
d_gene: TRBD1
CDR3aa: CAWSRSGGGYEQFF
CDR3nt: TGTGCCTGGAGTCGGTCAGGGGGCGGCTATGAGCAGTTCTTC

j_gene: TRBJ2-7
len: 15
v_gene: TRBV19
abundance: once
d_gene: TRBD2
CDR3aa: CASSREGGLRRGQYF
CDR3nt: TGTGCCAGTAGTAGGGAGGGAGGTCTACGGCGCGGGCAGTACTTC

j_gene: TRBJ2-3
len: 14
v_gene: TRBV29-1
abundance: -
d_gene: TRBD2
CDR3aa: CSLSTSGSADTQYF
CDR3nt: TGCAGCCTATCTACTAGCGGGAGCGCCGATACGCAGTATTTT

j_gene: TRBJ1-1
len: 15
v_gene: TRBV28
abundance: -
d_gene: -
CDR3aa: CASSLVDRRNTEAFF
CDR3nt: TGTGCCAGCAGTTTAGTAGACAGGAGGAACACTGAAGCTTTCTTT

j_gene: TRBJ2-7
len: 17
v_gene: TRBV27
abundance: -
d_gene: TRBD2
CDR3aa: CASSVGEWRGSSYEQYF
CDR3nt: TGTGCCAGCAGTGTAGGGGAATGGCGGGGGAGCTCCTACGAGCAGTACTTC

j_gene: TRBJ1-2
len: 12
v_gene: TRBV28
abundance: -
d_gene: -
CDR3aa: CASSVLSYGYTF
CDR3nt: TGTGCCAGCAGTGTCCTGTCCTATGGCTACACCTTC

j_gene: TRBJ2-5
len: 15
v_gene: TRBV28
abundance: -
d_gene: TRBD1
CDR3aa: CASSFSQQGKETQYF
CDR3nt: TGTGCCAGCAGTTTTTCGCAACAGGGGAAAGAGACCCAGTACTTC

j_gene: TRBJ2-7
len: 16
v_gene: TRBV21-1
abundance: -
d_gene: -
CDR3aa: CASSNRTSGNFYEQYF
CDR3nt: TGTGCCAGCAGCAATAGGACTAGCGGAAACTTCTACGAGCAGTACTTC

j_gene: TRBJ1-3
len: 14
v_gene: TRBV19
abundance: -
d_gene: -
CDR3aa: CASSKLGFGNTIYF
CDR3nt: TGTGCCAGTAGTAAATTGGGCTTCGGAAACACCATATATTTT

j_gene: TRBJ2-1
len: 16
v_gene: TRBV5-8
abundance: -
d_gene: TRBD1
CDR3aa: CASSLRDRDSYNEQFF
CDR3nt: TGTGCCAGCAGCTTACGGGACAGGGATTCCTACAATGAGCAGTTCTTC

j_gene: TRBJ2-6
len: 16
v_gene: TRBV10-1
abundance: -
d_gene: -
CDR3aa: CASISEGVIGANVLTF
CDR3nt: TGCGCCAGCATCTCAGAGGGGGTTATCGGGGCCAACGTCCTGACTTTC

j_gene: TRBJ2-2
len: 13
v_gene: TRBV5-6
abundance: -
d_gene: -
CDR3aa: CASSLPGTGELFF
CDR3nt: TGTGCCAGCAGCTTGCCCGGCACCGGGGAGCTGTTTTTT

j_gene: TRBJ1-5
len: 15
v_gene: TRBV2
abundance: once
d_gene: TRBD1
CDR3aa: CASTTTGDSNQPQHF
CDR3nt: TGTGCCAGCACCACGACAGGGGATAGCAATCAGCCCCAGCATTTT

j_gene: TRBJ2-1
len: 15
v_gene: TRBV11-3
abundance: -
d_gene: TRBD2
CDR3aa: CASSPEAGGWNEQFF
CDR3nt: TGTGCCAGCAGCCCGGAGGCGGGAGGATGGAATGAGCAGTTCTTC

j_gene: TRBJ1-5
len: 15
v_gene: TRBV19
abundance: -
d_gene: -
CDR3aa: CASSIDPDSSQPQHF
CDR3nt: TGTGCCAGTAGTATAGACCCGGACAGTTCTCAGCCCCAGCATTTT

j_gene: TRBJ2-2
len: 15
v_gene: TRBV4-2
abundance: -
d_gene: -
CDR3aa: CASSQGQGDTGELFF
CDR3nt: TGTGCCAGCAGCCAGGGACAAGGGGACACCGGGGAGCTGTTTTTT

j_gene: TRBJ1-1
len: 11
v_gene: TRBV28
abundance: -
d_gene: -
CDR3aa: CASSRRTGAFF
CDR3nt: TGTGCCAGCAGCCGGAGAACGGGAGCTTTCTTT

j_gene: TRBJ1-3
len: 16
v_gene: TRBV5-1
abundance: -
d_gene: TRBD1
CDR3aa: CASSSAGQGSGNTIYF
CDR3nt: TGCGCCAGCAGCTCCGCGGGACAGGGTTCTGGAAACACCATATATTTT

j_gene: TRBJ2-1
len: 14
v_gene: TRBV19
abundance: -
d_gene: -
CDR3aa: CASSVPGLNNEQFF
CDR3nt: TGTGCCAGTAGTGTCCCGGGACTCAACAATGAGCAGTTCTTC

j_gene: TRBJ2-3
len: 16
v_gene: TRBV9
abundance: -
d_gene: -
CDR3aa: CASSSRGSQVTDTQYF
CDR3nt: TGTGCCAGCAGCTCCCGGGGGAGCCAGGTAACAGATACGCAGTATTTT

j_gene: TRBJ1-3
len: 14
v_gene: TRBV7-8
abundance: -
d_gene: -
CDR3aa: CASSLRGAGNTIYF
CDR3nt: TGTGCCAGCAGCTTACGGGGGGCTGGAAACACCATATATTTT

j_gene: TRBJ2-3
len: 14
v_gene: TRBV29-1
abundance: -
d_gene: -
CDR3aa: CSVATSNRQDTQYF
CDR3nt: TGCAGCGTTGCTACTAGCAATCGGCAAGATACGCAGTATTTT

j_gene: TRBJ2-7
len: 18
v_gene: TRBV7-9
abundance: -
d_gene: -
CDR3aa: CASSLDLGWGTPPSEQYF
CDR3nt: TGTGCCAGCAGCTTAGATCTCGGGTGGGGCACCCCCCCATCCGAGCAGTACTTC

j_gene: TRBJ1-1
len: 15
v_gene: TRBV7-9
abundance: -
d_gene: TRBD1
CDR3aa: CASSKDRATNTEAFF
CDR3nt: TGTGCCAGCAGCAAAGACAGGGCTACGAACACTGAAGCTTTCTTT

j_gene: TRBJ2-7
len: 15
v_gene: TRBV6-5
abundance: -
d_gene: TRBD2
CDR3aa: CASTRTGAGGYEQYF
CDR3nt: TGTGCCAGCACCCGAACCGGGGCGGGAGGCTACGAGCAGTACTTC

j_gene: TRBJ2-3
len: 16
v_gene: TRBV4-2
abundance: -
d_gene: -
CDR3aa: CASSQEQGFRMYTQYF
CDR3nt: TGTGCCAGCAGCCAAGAGCAGGGGTTCAGAATGTATACGCAGTATTTT

j_gene: TRBJ2-1
len: 18
v_gene: TRBV6-1
abundance: once
d_gene: -
CDR3aa: CASSEPTLDRRNYNEQFF
CDR3nt: TGTGCCAGCAGTGAACCGACTCTTGACAGACGAAATTACAATGAGCAGTTCTTC

j_gene: TRBJ2-2
len: 16
v_gene: TRBV7-8
abundance: once
d_gene: TRBD2
CDR3aa: CASSPTSGTNTGELFF
CDR3nt: TGTGCCAGCAGCCCGACTAGCGGAACGAACACCGGGGAGCTGTTTTTT

j_gene: TRBJ2-3
len: 15
v_gene: TRBV7-9
abundance: -
d_gene: TRBD1
CDR3aa: CASSLAGTGYITQYF
CDR3nt: TGTGCCAGCAGCTTAGCGGGGACAGGGTATATCACGCAGTATTTT

j_gene: TRBJ2-5
len: 13
v_gene: TRBV29-1
abundance: -
d_gene: -
CDR3aa: CSAEEAAQETQYF
CDR3nt: TGCAGCGCCGAGGAGGCAGCCCAAGAGACCCAGTACTTC

j_gene: TRBJ1-6
len: 17
v_gene: TRBV18
abundance: once
d_gene: TRBD1
CDR3aa: CASSPLGTGGQNSPLHF
CDR3nt: TGTGCCAGCTCACCACTCGGGACAGGGGGTCAAAATTCACCCCTCCACTTT

j_gene: TRBJ2-3
len: 17
v_gene: TRBV5-6
abundance: -
d_gene: TRBD2
CDR3aa: CASSLSGTSVSTDTQYF
CDR3nt: TGTGCCAGCAGCTTGTCCGGGACTAGCGTTAGCACAGATACGCAGTATTTT

j_gene: TRBJ1-4
len: 13
v_gene: TRBV29-1
abundance: once
d_gene: -
CDR3aa: CSYRRSSGEKLFF
CDR3nt: TGCAGCTACCGCCGGTCGAGCGGTGAAAAACTGTTTTTT

j_gene: TRBJ1-3
len: 14
v_gene: TRBV28
abundance: -
d_gene: -
CDR3aa: CASYYSGVGNTIYF
CDR3nt: TGTGCCAGCTATTACTCAGGGGTTGGAAACACCATATATTTT

j_gene: TRBJ2-3
len: 14
v_gene: TRBV7-3
abundance: few
d_gene: -
CDR3aa: CASRQKGSTDTQYF
CDR3nt: TGTGCCAGCAGACAGAAGGGGAGCACAGATACGCAGTATTTT

j_gene: TRBJ2-1
len: 16
v_gene: TRBV6-6
abundance: once
d_gene: -
CDR3aa: CASSYSIGFRGNEQFF
CDR3nt: TGTGCCAGCAGTTACTCGATCGGATTCAGGGGCAATGAGCAGTTCTTC

j_gene: TRBJ2-3
len: 13
v_gene: TRBV10-3
abundance: -
d_gene: -
CDR3aa: CAILRDLTDTQYF
CDR3nt: TGTGCCATTCTCCGGGACTTAACAGATACGCAGTATTTT

j_gene: TRBJ2-7
len: 20
v_gene: TRBV21-1
abundance: few
d_gene: -
CDR3aa: CASSKEGTRPTSGSRYEQYF
CDR3nt: TGTGCCAGCAGCAAAGAGGGGACTCGGCCGACGAGCGGGAGTCGGTACGAGCAGTACTTC

j_gene: TRBJ1-4
len: 15
v_gene: TRBV10-3
abundance: -
d_gene: -
CDR3aa: CAISESGGEGEKLFF
CDR3nt: TGTGCCATCAGTGAGTCCGGGGGAGAGGGGGAAAAACTGTTTTTT

j_gene: TRBJ2-3
len: 16
v_gene: TRBV7-3
abundance: -
d_gene: -
CDR3aa: CASSLGGDSFTDTQYF
CDR3nt: TGTGCCAGCAGCTTGGGGGGAGACTCCTTCACAGATACGCAGTATTTT

j_gene: TRBJ2-7
len: 14
v_gene: TRBV4-2
abundance: -
d_gene: TRBD2
CDR3aa: CASSQEWTSGNQYF
CDR3nt: TGTGCCAGCAGCCAAGAGTGGACTAGCGGCAACCAGTACTTC

j_gene: TRBJ1-5
len: 15
v_gene: TRBV28
abundance: -
d_gene: -
CDR3aa: CASSLQGSSNQPQHF
CDR3nt: TGTGCCAGCAGTTTACAGGGGTCTAGCAATCAGCCCCAGCATTTT

j_gene: TRBJ2-5
len: 14
v_gene: TRBV5-4
abundance: -
d_gene: TRBD2
CDR3aa: CASSAGLAEETQYF
CDR3nt: TGTGCCAGCAGCGCGGGACTAGCGGAAGAGACCCAGTACTTC

j_gene: TRBJ2-7
len: 13
v_gene: TRBV28
abundance: -
d_gene: TRBD2
CDR3aa: CASRASGSYEQYF
CDR3nt: TGTGCCAGCCGGGCTAGCGGATCCTACGAGCAGTACTTC

j_gene: TRBJ1-1
len: 18
v_gene: TRBV7-6
abundance: -
d_gene: TRBD1
CDR3aa: CASSLAGTGVGRYTEAFF
CDR3nt: TGTGCCAGCAGCTTAGCGGGGACAGGGGTTGGTCGTTACACTGAAGCTTTCTTT

j_gene: TRBJ1-2
len: 10
v_gene: TRBV20-1
abundance: -
d_gene: -
CDR3aa: CSASNQGYTF
CDR3nt: TGCAGTGCTAGTAACCAGGGCTACACCTTC

j_gene: TRBJ2-1
len: 15
v_gene: TRBV29-1
abundance: -
d_gene: TRBD1
CDR3aa: CSVGQTGGGLNEQFF
CDR3nt: TGCAGCGTTGGCCAAACAGGGGGTGGTCTCAATGAGCAGTTCTTC

j_gene: TRBJ2-7
len: 15
v_gene: TRBV27
abundance: -
d_gene: -
CDR3aa: CASSLLAGSSYEQYF
CDR3nt: TGTGCCAGCAGTTTATTGGCGGGGAGCTCCTACGAGCAGTACTTC

j_gene: TRBJ1-1
len: 14
v_gene: TRBV19
abundance: -
d_gene: TRBD1
CDR3aa: CASNPTGTVTEAFF
CDR3nt: TGTGCCAGTAACCCGACAGGGACGGTCACTGAAGCTTTCTTT